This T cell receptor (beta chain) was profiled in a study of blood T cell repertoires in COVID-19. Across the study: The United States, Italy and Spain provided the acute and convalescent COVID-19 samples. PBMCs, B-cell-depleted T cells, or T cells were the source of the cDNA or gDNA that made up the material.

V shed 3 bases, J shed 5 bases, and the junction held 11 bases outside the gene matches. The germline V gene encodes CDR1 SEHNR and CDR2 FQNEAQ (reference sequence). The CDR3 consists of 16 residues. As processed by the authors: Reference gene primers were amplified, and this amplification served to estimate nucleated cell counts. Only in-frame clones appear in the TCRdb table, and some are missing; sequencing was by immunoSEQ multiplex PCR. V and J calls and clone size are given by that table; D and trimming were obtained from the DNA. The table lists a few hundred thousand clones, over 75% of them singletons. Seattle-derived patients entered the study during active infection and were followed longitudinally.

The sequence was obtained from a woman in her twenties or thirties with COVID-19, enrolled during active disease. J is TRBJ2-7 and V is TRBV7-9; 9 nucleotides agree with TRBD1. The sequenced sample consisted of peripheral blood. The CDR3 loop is CASSLDPGTGINEQYF. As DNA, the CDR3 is TGTGCCAGCAGCTTGGACCCCGGGACAGGGATCAACGAGCAGTACTTC.